These T cell receptor beta chains were read from a single sample in a study of blood T cell repertoires in COVID-19. Here immunoSEQ multiplex PCR was the method, and the copy in TCRdb shows in-frame clones only, minus some. Among about 120,000 clones listed, around 87% were seen once. The sample consisted of peripheral blood. The receptors were sampled from a woman in her seventies with acute or convalescent COVID-19. Both conserved end residues are part of each CDR3. Each record gives: D gene, clone size, J gene, V gene, CDR3 DNA, CDR3 protein. The D gene is left open where the match is weak. Size values are once, few and many counts, or a class for expanded clones, and some rows have none.

TRBD1 | - | TRBJ1-2 | TRBV5-6 | TGTGCCAGCAGCTACCTGGACAGGGGATTTGGCTACACCTTC | CASSYLDRGFGYTF
TRBD2 | - | TRBJ2-1 | TRBV19 | TGTGCCAGTAGTGGGGCGGGGGGACCCTACAATGAGCAGTTCTTC | CASSGAGGPYNEQFF
- | - | TRBJ1-2 | TRBV28 | TGTGCCAGCACCGCACCGCGGAGGGACGATGGCTACACCTTC | CASTAPRRDDGYTF
TRBD1 | - | TRBJ1-1 | TRBV2 | TGTGCCAGCAGTAAACAGGGGTCTGACACTGAAGCTTTCTTT | CASSKQGSDTEAFF
- | - | TRBJ2-5 | TRBV7-9 | TGTGCCAGCAGCTTACTCTCCCAAGAGACCCAGTACTTC | CASSLLSQETQYF
- | - | TRBJ1-3 | TRBV4-1 | TGCGCCAGCAGCCGGCTAGGGAGAGGGATCTCTGGAAACACCATATATTTT | CASSRLGRGISGNTIYF
- | - | TRBJ2-7 | TRBV3-1/TRBV3-2 | TGTGCCAGCAGCCACCGGGACACGGTCCGGGGGCAGTACTTC | CASSHRDTVRGQYF
- | - | TRBJ1-2 | TRBV29-1 | TGCAGCGTTGACTCCCCGTTAGGGAGGGAATCCTATGGCTACACCTTC | CSVDSPLGRESYGYTF
TRBD1 | - | TRBJ2-5 | TRBV27 | TGTGCCAGCAGTACGACAGGGTTGGAGGAGACCCAGTACTTC | CASSTTGLEETQYF
- | - | TRBJ1-5 | TRBV24-1 | TGTGCCACCAGTGATTTCAGGGGTGGTCAGCCCCAGCATTTT | CATSDFRGGQPQHF
- | - | TRBJ2-7 | TRBV11-2 | TGTGCCAGCAGCCGCGGGGTACCTGGTGAGCAGTACTTC | CASSRGVPGEQYF
- | - | TRBJ1-2 | TRBV12-3/TRBV12-4 | TGTGCCAGCAGTTCCAGAAGTAAGACAGGTTCGAGCTTC | CASSSRSKTGSSF
TRBD2 | once | TRBJ2-3 | TRBV6-1 | TGTGCCAGCAGTGACGGGGGGAACACAGATACGCAGTATTTT | CASSDGGNTDTQYF
- | once | TRBJ1-6 | TRBV11-3 | TGTGCCAGCAGCTTAGATCAGGTTTCACCCCTCCACTTT | CASSLDQVSPLHF
- | - | TRBJ2-3 | TRBV10-1 | TGCGCCAGCAGTGACGTCGGGGGCACAGATACGCAGTATTTT | CASSDVGGTDTQYF
TRBD1 | - | TRBJ2-1 | TRBV7-3 | TGTGCCAGCAGCTCCTGGGCGAGACAGGGGTACAATGAGCAGTTCTTC | CASSSWARQGYNEQFF
- | - | TRBJ1-5 | TRBV19 | TGTGCCAGTAGGGCCCTCGAACAGGACGCTCGGCCCCAGCATTTT | CASRALEQDARPQHF
- | - | TRBJ2-6 | TRBV9 | TGTGCCAGCAGCGTATACCCGGCTGGGGCCAACGTCCTGACTTTC | CASSVYPAGANVLTF
- | - | TRBJ1-1 | TRBV12-3/TRBV12-4 | TGTGCCAGCAGTTTCACAAAGAACACTGAAGCTTTCTTT | CASSFTKNTEAFF
TRBD2 | - | TRBJ2-3 | TRBV30 | TGTGCCTGCGGCCTTGGCGGGGGGAACACAGATACGCAGTATTTT | CACGLGGGNTDTQYF
TRBD1 | - | TRBJ2-3 | TRBV24-1 | TGTGCCACCAGTGAGCCGCGGACAGGGGGCTTAGATACGCAGTATTTT | CATSEPRTGGLDTQYF
TRBD1 | - | TRBJ1-1 | TRBV2 | TGTGCCAGCAGTGGGGGGACAGGCCTTACGGCTTTCTTT | CASSGGTGLTAFF
TRBD1 | - | TRBJ1-2 | TRBV4-1 | TGCGCCAGCAGCCAACCGGACAGGCTCTATGGCTACACCTTC | CASSQPDRLYGYTF
- | - | TRBJ2-6 | TRBV6-1 | TGTGCCAGCAGTGAAAACGTGGGCGGGGCCAACGTCCTGACTTTC | CASSENVGGANVLTF
- | - | TRBJ2-3 | TRBV6-4 | TGTGCCAGCGGGGCCACTAGCACAGATACGCAGTATTTT | CASGATSTDTQYF
TRBD1 | once | TRBJ1-1 | TRBV9 | TGTGCCAGCAGCGTAGAAGGTGAAGGGGGCTTGGCTTTCTTT | CASSVEGEGGLAFF
- | few | TRBJ2-1 | TRBV7-3 | TGTGCCAGCAGCTCCGAATCTAGCTCCTACAATGAGCAGTTCTTC | CASSSESSSYNEQFF
- | - | TRBJ1-3 | TRBV30 | TGTGCCCACGCACGGGAGTGGACCTCTGGAAACACCATATATTTT | CAHAREWTSGNTIYF
- | - | TRBJ2-5 | TRBV2 | TGTGCCAGCAGTGATGGGGCAGGGAGGGAGACCCAGTACTTC | CASSDGAGRETQYF
TRBD1 | once | TRBJ1-4 | TRBV24-1 | TGTGCCACCAGTGATGGACAGGGACGCGAAAAACTGTTTTTT | CATSDGQGREKLFF
TRBD1 | few | TRBJ2-5 | TRBV2 | TGTGCCAGCAGTTTAACAGGGGGCTCGGGAGAGACCCAGTACTTC | CASSLTGGSGETQYF
TRBD2 | - | TRBJ2-7 | TRBV5-1 | TGCGCCAGCAGCTTGGCGGGGGAGGGCTACGAGCAGTACTTC | CASSLAGEGYEQYF
- | - | TRBJ1-3 | TRBV7-2 | TGTGCCAGCAGCTTCCAGTTCTCTGGAAACACCATATATTTT | CASSFQFSGNTIYF
TRBD1 | - | TRBJ2-3 | TRBV3-1/TRBV3-2 | TGTGCCAGCAGCCAAGGAGACAGGGGCACAGATACGCAGTATTTT | CASSQGDRGTDTQYF
- | - | TRBJ2-7 | TRBV29-1 | TGCAGCGTTGATGAGACTGGTGCCTACGAGCAGTACTTC | CSVDETGAYEQYF
- | - | TRBJ1-6 | TRBV11-3 | TGTGCCAGCAGCTCGGACATCCTCTCCTATAATTCACCCCTCCACTTT | CASSSDILSYNSPLHF
TRBD1 | once | TRBJ1-2 | TRBV9 | TGTGCCAGCAGCGTAGTGGGACAGGGTGGCTACACCTTC | CASSVVGQGGYTF
- | few | TRBJ2-3 | TRBV2 | TGTGCCAGCACCCCGGGACTTACCACAGATACGCAGTATTTT | CASTPGLTTDTQYF
- | - | TRBJ1-2 | TRBV7-9 | TGTGCCAGCAGCCCCCAGGGTAATGGCTACACCTTC | CASSPQGNGYTF
TRBD1 | few | TRBJ2-7 | TRBV5-1 | TGCGCCAGCAGCTTGGGTTCAGACAGGGACGAGCAGTACTTC | CASSLGSDRDEQYF
- | - | TRBJ1-1 | TRBV3-1/TRBV3-2 | TGTGCCAGCAGCCTCCAAAAGAACACTGAAGCTTTCTTT | CASSLQKNTEAFF
TRBD1 | - | TRBJ2-3 | TRBV6-4 | TGTGCCAGCAGTGCGACAGGGACGGCAGATACGCAGTATTTT | CASSATGTADTQYF
TRBD1 | - | TRBJ1-1 | TRBV5-1 | TGCGCCAGCAGCTTGCAAGCACAGGGGTCCGGTAGCACTGAAGCTTTCTTT | CASSLQAQGSGSTEAFF
- | - | TRBJ2-1 | TRBV28 | TGTGCCAGCAGTCTAGGGGGGGCGCAGGATGAGCAGTTCTTC | CASSLGGAQDEQFF
- | - | TRBJ1-2 | TRBV6-5 | TGTGCCAGCAGTTATAGCCAGGGGACCCGCTATGGCTACACCTTC | CASSYSQGTRYGYTF
TRBD1 | - | TRBJ1-2 | TRBV6-5 | TGTGCCAGCGACTCGGGACAGGGCTATGGCTACACCTTC | CASDSGQGYGYTF
TRBD1 | - | TRBJ2-2 | TRBV28 | TGTGCCAGCAGTTTATGGACAGGGGGAAGGACCGGGGAGCTGTTTTTT | CASSLWTGGRTGELFF
TRBD1 | - | TRBJ1-2 | TRBV7-9 | TGTGCCAGCAGCCCGACAGGGGCCCTAGCCTATGGCTACACCTTC | CASSPTGALAYGYTF
- | - | TRBJ2-1 | TRBV14 | TGTGCCAGCAGCCCGACAGAGACCTACAATGAGCAGTTCTTC | CASSPTETYNEQFF
TRBD2 | - | TRBJ2-1 | TRBV24-1 | TGTGCCACCAGTGACCCTAGCGGGGGGGCGGTCAATGAGCAGTTCTTC | CATSDPSGGAVNEQFF
TRBD1 | - | TRBJ2-3 | TRBV19 | TGTGCCAGTAGGGGAACAGGGGGGACAGATACGCAGTATTTT | CASRGTGGTDTQYF